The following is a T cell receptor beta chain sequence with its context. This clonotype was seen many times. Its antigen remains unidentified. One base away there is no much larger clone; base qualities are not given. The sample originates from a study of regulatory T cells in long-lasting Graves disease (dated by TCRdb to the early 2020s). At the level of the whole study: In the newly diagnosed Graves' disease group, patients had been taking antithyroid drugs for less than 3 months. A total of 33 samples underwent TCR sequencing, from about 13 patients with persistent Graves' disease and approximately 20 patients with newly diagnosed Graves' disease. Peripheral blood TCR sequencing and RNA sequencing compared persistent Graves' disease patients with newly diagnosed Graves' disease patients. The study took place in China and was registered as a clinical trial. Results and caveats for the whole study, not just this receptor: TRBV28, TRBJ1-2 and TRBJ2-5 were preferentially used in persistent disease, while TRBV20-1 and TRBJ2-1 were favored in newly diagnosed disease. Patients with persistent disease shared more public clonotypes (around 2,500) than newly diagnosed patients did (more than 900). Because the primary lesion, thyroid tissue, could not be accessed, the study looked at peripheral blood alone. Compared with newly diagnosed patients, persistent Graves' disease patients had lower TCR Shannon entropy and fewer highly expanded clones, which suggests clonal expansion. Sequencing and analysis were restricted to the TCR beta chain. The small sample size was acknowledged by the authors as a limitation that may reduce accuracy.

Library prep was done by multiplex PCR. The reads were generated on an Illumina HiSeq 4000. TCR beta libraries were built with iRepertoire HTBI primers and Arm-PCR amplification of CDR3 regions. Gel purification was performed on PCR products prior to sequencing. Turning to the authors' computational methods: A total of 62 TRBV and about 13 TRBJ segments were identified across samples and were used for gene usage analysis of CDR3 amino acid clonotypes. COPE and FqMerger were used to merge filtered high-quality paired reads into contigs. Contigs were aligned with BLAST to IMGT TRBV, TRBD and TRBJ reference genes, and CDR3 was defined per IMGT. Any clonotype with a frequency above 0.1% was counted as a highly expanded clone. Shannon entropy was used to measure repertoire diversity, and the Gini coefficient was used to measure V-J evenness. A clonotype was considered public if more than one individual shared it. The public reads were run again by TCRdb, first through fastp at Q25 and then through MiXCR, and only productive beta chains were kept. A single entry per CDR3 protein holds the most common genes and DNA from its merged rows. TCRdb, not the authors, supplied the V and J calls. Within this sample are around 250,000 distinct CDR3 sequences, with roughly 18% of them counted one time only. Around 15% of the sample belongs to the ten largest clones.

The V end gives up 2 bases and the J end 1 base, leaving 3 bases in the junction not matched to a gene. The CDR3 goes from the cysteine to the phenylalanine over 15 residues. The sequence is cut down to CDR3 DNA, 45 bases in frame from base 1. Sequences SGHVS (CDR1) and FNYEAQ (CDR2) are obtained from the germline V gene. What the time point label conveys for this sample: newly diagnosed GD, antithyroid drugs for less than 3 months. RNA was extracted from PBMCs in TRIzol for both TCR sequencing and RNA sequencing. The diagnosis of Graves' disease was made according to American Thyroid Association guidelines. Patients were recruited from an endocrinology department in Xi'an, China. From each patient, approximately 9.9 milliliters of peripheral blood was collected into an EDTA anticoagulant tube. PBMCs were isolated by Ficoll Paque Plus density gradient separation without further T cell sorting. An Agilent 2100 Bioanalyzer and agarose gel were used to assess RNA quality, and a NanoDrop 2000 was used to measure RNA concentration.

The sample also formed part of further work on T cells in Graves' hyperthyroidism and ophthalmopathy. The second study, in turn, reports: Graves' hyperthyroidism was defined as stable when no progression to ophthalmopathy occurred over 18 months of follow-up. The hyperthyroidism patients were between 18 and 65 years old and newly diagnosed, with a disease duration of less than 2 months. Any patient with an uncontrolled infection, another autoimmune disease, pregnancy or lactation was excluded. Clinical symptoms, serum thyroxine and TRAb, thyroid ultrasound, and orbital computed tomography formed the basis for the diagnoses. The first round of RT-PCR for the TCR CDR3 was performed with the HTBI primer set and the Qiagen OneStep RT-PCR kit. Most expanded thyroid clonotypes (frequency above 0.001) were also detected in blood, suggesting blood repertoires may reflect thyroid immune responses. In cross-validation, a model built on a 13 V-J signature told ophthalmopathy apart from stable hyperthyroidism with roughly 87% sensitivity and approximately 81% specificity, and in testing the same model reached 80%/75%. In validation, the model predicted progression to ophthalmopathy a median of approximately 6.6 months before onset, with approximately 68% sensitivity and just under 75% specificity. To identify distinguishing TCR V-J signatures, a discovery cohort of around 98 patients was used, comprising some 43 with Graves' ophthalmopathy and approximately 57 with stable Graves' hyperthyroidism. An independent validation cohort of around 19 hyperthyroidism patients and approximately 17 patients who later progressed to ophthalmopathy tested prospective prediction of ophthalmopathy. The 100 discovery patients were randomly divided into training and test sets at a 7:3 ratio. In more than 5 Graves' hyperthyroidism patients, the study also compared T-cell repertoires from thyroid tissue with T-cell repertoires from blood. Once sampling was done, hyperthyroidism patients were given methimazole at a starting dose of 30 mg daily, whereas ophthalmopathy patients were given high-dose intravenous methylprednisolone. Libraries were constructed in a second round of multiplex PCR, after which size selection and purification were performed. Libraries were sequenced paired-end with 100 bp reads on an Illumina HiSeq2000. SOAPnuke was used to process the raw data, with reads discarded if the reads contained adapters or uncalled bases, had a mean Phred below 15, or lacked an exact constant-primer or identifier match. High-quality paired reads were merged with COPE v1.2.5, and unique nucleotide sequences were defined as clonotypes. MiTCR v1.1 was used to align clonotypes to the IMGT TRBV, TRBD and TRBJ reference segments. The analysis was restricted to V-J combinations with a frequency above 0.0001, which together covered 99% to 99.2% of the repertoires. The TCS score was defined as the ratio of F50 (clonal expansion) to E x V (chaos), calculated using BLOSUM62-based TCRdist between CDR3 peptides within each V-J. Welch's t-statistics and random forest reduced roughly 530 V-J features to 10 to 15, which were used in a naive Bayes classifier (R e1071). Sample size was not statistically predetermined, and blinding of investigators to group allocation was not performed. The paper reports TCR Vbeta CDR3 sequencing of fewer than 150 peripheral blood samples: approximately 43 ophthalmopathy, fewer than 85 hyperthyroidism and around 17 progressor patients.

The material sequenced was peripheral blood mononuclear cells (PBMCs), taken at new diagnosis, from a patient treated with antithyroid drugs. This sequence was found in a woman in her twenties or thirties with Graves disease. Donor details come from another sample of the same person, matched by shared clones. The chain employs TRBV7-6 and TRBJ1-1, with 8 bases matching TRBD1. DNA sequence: TGTGCCAGCAGCTTAAGGGACAGGTGGAACACTGAAGCTTTCTTT. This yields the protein CASSLRDRWNTEAFF.